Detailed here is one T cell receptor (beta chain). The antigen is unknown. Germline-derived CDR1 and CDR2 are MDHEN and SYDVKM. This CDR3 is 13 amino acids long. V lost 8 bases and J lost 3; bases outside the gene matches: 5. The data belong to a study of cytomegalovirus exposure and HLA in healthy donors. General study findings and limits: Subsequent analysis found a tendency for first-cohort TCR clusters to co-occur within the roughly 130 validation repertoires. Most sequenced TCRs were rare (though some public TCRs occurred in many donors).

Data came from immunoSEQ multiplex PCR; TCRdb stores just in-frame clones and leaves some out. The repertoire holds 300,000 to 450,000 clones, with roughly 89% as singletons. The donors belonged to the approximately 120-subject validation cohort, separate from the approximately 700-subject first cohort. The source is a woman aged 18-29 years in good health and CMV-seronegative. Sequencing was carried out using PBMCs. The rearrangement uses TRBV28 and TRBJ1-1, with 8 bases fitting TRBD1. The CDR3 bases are TGTGCCAGCGGGACAGGCCATTACACTGAAGCTTTCTTT. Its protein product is CASGTGHYTEAFF. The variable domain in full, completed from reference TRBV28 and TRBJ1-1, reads DVKVTQSSRYLVKRTGEKVFLECVQDMDHENMFWYRQDPGLGLRLIYFSYDVKMKEKGDIPEGYSVSREKKERFSLILESASTNQTSMYLCASGTGHYTEAFFGQGTRLTVV.